Reported below is one T cell receptor beta chain. Its cognate antigen is unknown. The V gene end was trimmed by 6 bases and the J gene end by 4 bases; junction bases not matched to a gene: 7. The germline V gene encodes CDR1 SGHNT and CDR2 YYREEE (reference sequence). CDR3 length: 13 amino acids. The data derive from a study of long-term antiretroviral therapy in people with HIV. With survey level as its setting, the immunoSEQ assay was v3.0. Assay used: immunoSEQ multiplex PCR; TCRdb lists only in-frame clones, some missing. The table includes over 15,000 clones, 75% to 85% detected once. Study-level points and caveats: Dominance of pre-ART expanded clones persisted, fluctuating and often declining after ART.

The clonotype comes from a man between 35 and 55 years old with HIV. J is TRBJ2-7 and V is TRBV5-4, with 7 nucleotides matching TRBD1. The sample in question was unsorted PBMCs, obtained 2.1 years after starting antiretroviral therapy. The CDR3 region has the DNA TGTGCCAGCAAACGGACAGGCGCTTACGAGCAGTACTTC. Its translation: CASKRTGAYEQYF.